This record covers a single T cell receptor (beta chain). Germline V lookup: CDR1 GTSNPN, CDR2 SVGIG (reference sequence). V lost 0 bases to trimming and J lost 7 bases; unmatched junction nucleotides: 2. This CDR3 comprises 13 residues. The entry originates in a study of blood T cell repertoires in COVID-19. Study-wide background: The analysed material was cDNA or gDNA that came from T cells, B-cell-depleted T cells, or PBMCs.

Participants' own reports of clinical history determined their cohort assignment. In the original processing: Amplification of reference gene primers was used by the study to estimate nucleated cell counts. The method was immunoSEQ multiplex PCR; TCRdb's version includes in-frame clones alone and lacks a portion of them. V, J and clone size were drawn from that table, and D and trimming were deduced from the DNA. The table lists 310,000 or so clones, roughly 90% of them singletons. The TCR sequence derives from a woman aged 18 to 35 with acute COVID-19. Sequencing input: PBMCs or T cells enriched from blood (not recorded which). The genes are TRBV30 and TRBJ1-4; 7 bases match TRBD1. The CDR3 protein is CAWSVSGGEKLFF. The CDR3 region has the DNA TGTGCCTGGAGTGTATCAGGGGGTGAAAAACTGTTTTTT.